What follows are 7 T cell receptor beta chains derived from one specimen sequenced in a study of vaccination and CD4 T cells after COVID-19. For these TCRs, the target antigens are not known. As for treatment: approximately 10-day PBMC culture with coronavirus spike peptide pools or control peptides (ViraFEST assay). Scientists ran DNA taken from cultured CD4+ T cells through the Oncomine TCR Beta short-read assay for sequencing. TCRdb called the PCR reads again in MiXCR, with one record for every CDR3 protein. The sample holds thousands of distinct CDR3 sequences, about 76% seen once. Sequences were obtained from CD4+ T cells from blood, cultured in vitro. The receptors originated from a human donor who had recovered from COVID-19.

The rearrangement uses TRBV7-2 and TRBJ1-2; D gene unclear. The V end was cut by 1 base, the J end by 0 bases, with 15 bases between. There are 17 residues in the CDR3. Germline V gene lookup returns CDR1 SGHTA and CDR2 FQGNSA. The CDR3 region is CASSLGFFGGTNYGYTF. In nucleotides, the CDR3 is TGTGCCAGCAGCTTAGGTTTCTTCGGCGGGACTAACTATGGCTACACCTTC.

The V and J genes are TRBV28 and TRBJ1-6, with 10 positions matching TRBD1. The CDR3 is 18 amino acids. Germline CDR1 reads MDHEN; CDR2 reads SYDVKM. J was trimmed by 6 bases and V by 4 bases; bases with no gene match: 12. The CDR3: CASSSGDRGLSVNSPLHF. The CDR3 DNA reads TGTGCCAGCAGTTCCGGTGACAGGGGGCTTAGCGTTAATTCACCCCTCCACTTT.

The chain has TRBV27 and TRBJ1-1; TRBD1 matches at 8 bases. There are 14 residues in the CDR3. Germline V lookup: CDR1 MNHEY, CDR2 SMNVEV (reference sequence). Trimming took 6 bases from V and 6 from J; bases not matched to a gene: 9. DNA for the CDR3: TGTGCCAGCAGCACCCAGGGGGCGCGCTCTGAAGCTTTCTTT. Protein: CASSTQGARSEAFF.

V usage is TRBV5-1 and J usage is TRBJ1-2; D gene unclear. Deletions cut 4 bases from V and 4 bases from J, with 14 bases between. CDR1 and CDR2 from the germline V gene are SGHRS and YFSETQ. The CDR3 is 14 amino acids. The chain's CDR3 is CASSTREGGYGYTF. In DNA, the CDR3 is TGCGCCAGCAGCACTCGAGAGGGAGGCTATGGCTACACCTTC.

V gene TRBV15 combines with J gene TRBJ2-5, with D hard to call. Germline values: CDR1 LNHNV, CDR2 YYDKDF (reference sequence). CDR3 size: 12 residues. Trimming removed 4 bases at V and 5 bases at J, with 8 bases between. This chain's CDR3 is CATSMGWETQYF. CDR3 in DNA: TGTGCCACCAGCATGGGGTGGGAGACCCAGTACTTC.

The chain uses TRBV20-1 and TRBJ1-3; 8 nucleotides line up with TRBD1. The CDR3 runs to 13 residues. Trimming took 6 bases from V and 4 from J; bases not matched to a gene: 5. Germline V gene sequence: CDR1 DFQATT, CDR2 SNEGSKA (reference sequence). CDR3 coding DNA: TGCAGTGCACCGACAGGGGCAGGAAACACCATATATTTT. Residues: CSAPTGAGNTIYF.

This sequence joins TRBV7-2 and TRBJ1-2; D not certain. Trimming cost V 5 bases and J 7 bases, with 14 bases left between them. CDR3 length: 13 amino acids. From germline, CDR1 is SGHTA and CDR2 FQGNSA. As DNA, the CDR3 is TGTGCCAGCAGCCCTGGGAGGATGGGTGGCTACACCTTC. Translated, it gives CASSPGRMGGYTF.